This T cell receptor (beta chain) derives from a study of shared clonotypes between healthy human individuals. The repertoire was sequenced with immunoSEQ multiplex PCR; TCRdb's copy has only in-frame clones and lacks some. The sample shows fewer than 850,000 clones, about 90% of them seen only once. The ends were cut back, 0 bases at V and 11 bases at J, with 19 bases in the middle. The CDR3 is made up of 15 amino acids. CDR1 is MNHEY, CDR2 SMNVEV, per germline (reference sequence). The clonotype originates from a man aged 18-30 years in good health. Some clones in this sample may be carry-over from other donors' samples. V usage is TRBV27 and J usage is TRBJ1-1; tentative D call: TRBD1 (5 bases). Sequences were obtained from memory CD8+ T cells from PBMCs. Subset denoted: CD45RO+ cells pooled with CCR7-negative TemRA cells. The CDR3 DNA reads TGTGCCAGCAGTTTATCCAGCTCTTGGGGGAGCGGGGCTTTCTTT. Its protein is CASSLSSSWGSGAFF.